Sequencing of this T cell receptor (beta chain) was carried out in a study of early T cells in non-severe SARS-CoV-2 infection (dated by TCRdb to the early 2020s). With respect to the entire study: Bulk RNA from unsorted whole blood was used for TCR sequencing, so alpha and beta chains could not be paired.

Libraries were made using 5' RACE. TCRdb shows the sequencer as NextSeq 500. The TCR library protocol attached unique molecular identifiers to individual cDNA molecules to correct for sequencing error and PCR bias. TCR alpha and beta chains were both sequenced, and the abundances of alpha and beta sequences in each sample were closely correlated with each other. The paper's processing steps were these. V gene, J gene and CDR3 annotation of TCR sequences was performed with Decombinator V4. TCRs were defined as expanded if a significant change between any two time points was detected under a Poisson model with p below 0.0001. TCR abundances were normalised to the total number of TCRs sequenced in each sample and reported as counts per million. MAIT TCRs were defined by TRAV1-2 paired with TRAJ12, TRAJ20 or TRAJ33, and iNKT TCRs by TRAV10 paired with TRAJ18. VDJdb, accessed 1 November 2021, was searched for CMV, EBV and SARS-CoV-2 annotated TCRs, excluding TCRs annotated for multiple antigens. TCRdb reran the public reads through fastp at Q25 and MiXCR, keeping productive beta chains. Entries that share a CDR3 protein sequence are merged under the most common genes and DNA. What appears here as the V and J calls and clone size reflects TCRdb's work, not the paper's. Within this sample are tens of thousands of distinct CDR3 sequences, with under 15% of them counted one time only. The ten largest clones represent over 3% of the sample.

The investigation overall reported the following: VDJdb matching was skewed toward anti-spike CD8 responses and likely underestimated virus-specific expansions, missing private and CD4 specificities.

A case-control design nested within a healthcare worker cohort in London, UK, was used, with weekly nasopharyngeal swab PCR tests and blood sampling performed. Between 23 and 31 March 2020, the week of the UK lockdown, healthcare workers were enrolled and then followed up weekly for as long as 16 weeks. The germline V gene encodes CDR1 MGHRA and CDR2 YSYEKL. Here V drops 1 base and J drops 8 bases, and the junction holds 4 bases not matched to any gene. Taken from cysteine to phenylalanine, the CDR3 has 16 residues. Only CDR3 DNA remains: 48 bases, in frame from the first base. This clonotype was seen only a few times. The specificity of this receptor is unknown. No base quality information exists; no much larger clone differs at one position.

Sequencing input: whole blood. The chain couples TRBV4-1 to TRBJ2-1; 14 central nucleotides agree with TRBD2. The origin of this receptor is an adult who was a healthcare worker with PCR-confirmed SARS-CoV-2 infection or an uninfected control (not recorded which). Read as DNA, the sequence is TGCGCCAGCAGCCAAGGGGGACTAGCGGGAGCGGATGAGCAGTTCTTC. Its protein reads: CASSQGGLAGADEQFF.